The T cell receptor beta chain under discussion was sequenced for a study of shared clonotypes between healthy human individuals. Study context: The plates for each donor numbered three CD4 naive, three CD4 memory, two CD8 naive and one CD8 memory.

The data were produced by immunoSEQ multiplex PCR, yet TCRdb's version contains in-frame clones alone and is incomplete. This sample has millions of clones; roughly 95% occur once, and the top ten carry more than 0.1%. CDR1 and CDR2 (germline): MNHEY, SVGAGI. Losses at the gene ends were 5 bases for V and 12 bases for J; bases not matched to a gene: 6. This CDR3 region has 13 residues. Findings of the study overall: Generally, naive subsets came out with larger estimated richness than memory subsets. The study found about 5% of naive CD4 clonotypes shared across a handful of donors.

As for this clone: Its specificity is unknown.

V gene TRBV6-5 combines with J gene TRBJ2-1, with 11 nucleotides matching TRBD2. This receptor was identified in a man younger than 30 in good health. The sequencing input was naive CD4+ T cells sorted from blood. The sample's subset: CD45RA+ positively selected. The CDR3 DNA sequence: TGTGCCAGCAGTAAAGGGACTAGCGGTCGGCAGTTCTTC. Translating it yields CASSKGTSGRQFF.